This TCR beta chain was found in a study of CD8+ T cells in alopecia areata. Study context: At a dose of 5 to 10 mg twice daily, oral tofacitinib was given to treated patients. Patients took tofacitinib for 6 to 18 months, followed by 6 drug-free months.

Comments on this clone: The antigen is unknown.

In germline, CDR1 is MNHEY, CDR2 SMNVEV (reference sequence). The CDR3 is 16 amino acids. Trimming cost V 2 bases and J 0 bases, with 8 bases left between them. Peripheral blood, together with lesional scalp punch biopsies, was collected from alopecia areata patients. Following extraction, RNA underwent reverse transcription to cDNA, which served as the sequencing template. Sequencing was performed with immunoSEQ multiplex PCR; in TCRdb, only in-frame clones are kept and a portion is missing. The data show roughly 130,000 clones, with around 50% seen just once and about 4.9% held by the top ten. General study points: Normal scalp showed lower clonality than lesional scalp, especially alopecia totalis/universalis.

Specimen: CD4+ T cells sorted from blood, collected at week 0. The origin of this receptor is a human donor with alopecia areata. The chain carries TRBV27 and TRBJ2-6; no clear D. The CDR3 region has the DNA TGTGCCAGCAGTTTAGGTCTGTCCTCTGGGGCCAACGTCCTGACTTTC. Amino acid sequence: CASSLGLSSGANVLTF.